This TCR beta chain was found in a study of T cell responses to AZD1222 COVID-19 vaccine. General observations from the study: Females made up more of the donors, who were largely white British, and clonal diversity may have come out too low. At 160-218 and 743-854, vaccine-associated CD4 TCRs were dominant, and they spanned spike.

Points on this clone: Its cognate antigen is unknown.

CDR1 SGHRS and CDR2 YFSETQ come from the germline V gene. The CDR3 has 13 residues. V lost 2 bases to trimming and J lost 3 bases, with 8 bases between them. Clones were sequenced by immunoSEQ multiplex PCR, and TCRdb holds only the in-frame ones, with some missing. In the table there are about 90,000 clones, 90% to 95% of which are singletons. This receptor was obtained from an adult in good health. This chain joins TRBV5-1 and TRBJ2-5; weak D call: TRBD1 (5 bases). Sequenced material: peripheral blood, taken on day 0 of MenACWY control vaccination. The CDR3: CASSFIGEETQYF. DNA of the CDR3: TGCGCCAGCAGCTTCATAGGGGAAGAGACCCAGTACTTC. Looking up the rest from reference TRBV5-1 and TRBJ2-5 gives the full variable domain: KAGVTQTPRYLIKTRGQQVTLSCSPISGHRSVSWYQQTPGQGLQFLFEYFSETQRNKGNFPGRFSGRQFSNSRSEMNVSTLELGDSALYLCASSFIGEETQYFGPGTRLLVL.